Shown below are 19 T cell receptor beta chains from a single sample sequenced in a study of beta chain features in type 1 diabetes. Expressed TCRB transcripts got sequenced, as all isolated RNA was reverse transcribed. The repertoire was sequenced with immunoSEQ multiplex PCR; TCRdb's copy has only in-frame clones and lacks some. Of under 450,000 clones in the sample, roughly 14% are singletons; the top ten hold roughly 0.035%. The material sequenced was naive CD4+ T cells from blood. These receptors were obtained from a man aged 25 to 40 in good health.

In its sample, this clone was seen a few times. The V call is TRBV27, the J call TRBJ2-7; 7 nucleotides align to TRBD1. Germline assignment: CDR1 MNHEY and CDR2 SMNVEV (reference sequence). Unmatched junction bases numbered 4, after V lost 4 bases and J lost 7 bases. The CDR3 totals 12 residues. The CDR3 protein is CASSYRGGEQYV. CDR3 bases: TGTGCCAGCAGTTACAGGGGCGGAGAGCAGTACGTC.

This chain links TRBV7-9 with TRBJ1-2; D is unresolved. From germline, CDR1 is SEHNR and CDR2 FQNEAQ (reference sequence). The CDR3 length is 14 residues. V was trimmed by 0 bases and J by 3 bases, leaving 8 bases between them. CDR3 residues: CASSLAQRYYGYTF. The CDR3 DNA sequence: TGTGCCAGCAGCTTAGCCCAGAGGTACTATGGCTACACCTTC.

This clone turned up a few times. The rearrangement uses TRBV25-1 and TRBJ2-7, with D uncertain. This CDR3 spans 13 amino acids. Trimming took off 3 bases at V and 4 bases at J, with 10 bases between the two ends. CDR1 is MGHDK and CDR2 is SYGVNS in the germline V gene. CDR3 DNA sequence: TGTGCCAGCAGTGATGGGGTGCCATACGAGCAGTACTTC. This codes for CASSDGVPYEQYF.

Worth noting for this clone: Other DNA sequences in this specimen translate into the identical CDR3. This chain connects TRBV18 to TRBJ2-5; the D is unclear. This CDR3 has 13 residues. V was pared by 3 bases and J by 1 base, with 6 bases between. Germline V CDR1 and CDR2: KGHSH, LQKENI. CDR3 sequence: CASSPLAQETQYF. The CDR3 DNA follows: TGTGCCAGCTCACCGTTGGCCCAAGAGACCCAGTACTTC.

The chain recombines TRBV4-1 with TRBJ2-1; 7 bases agree with TRBD1. V lost 2 bases to trimming and J lost 12 bases; unmatched junction nucleotides: 4. CDR3 length: 12 amino acids. In germline, CDR1 is MGHRA, CDR2 YSYEKL. The CDR3 is CASSQPQGTQFF. The CDR3 DNA reads as TGCGCCAGCAGCCAACCACAGGGGACGCAGTTCTTC.

This clone was seen only a few times. The CDR3 DNA reads as TGTGCCAGCAGCCCCCTTAGTCGGGGGGGAGGAGATACGCAGTATTTT. It encodes CASSPLSRGGGDTQYF. The V call is TRBV9, the J call TRBJ2-3; TRBD2 matches 8 bases. This CDR3 contains 16 residues. V lost 4 bases, J lost 5 bases, and 12 bases stayed unmatched. Per germline, CDR1 SGDLS and CDR2 YYNGEE.

The chain joins TRBV5-5 to TRBJ1-1, with 9 bases lining up with TRBD1. Losses at the gene ends were 4 bases for V and 2 bases for J; bases not matched to a gene: 3. Germline V CDR1 and CDR2: SGHKS, YYEKEE (reference sequence). This CDR3 contains 14 residues. The CDR3 sequence is CASSPGQGNTEAFF. In nucleotides, the CDR3 is TGTGCCAGCAGCCCGGGACAGGGAAACACTGAAGCTTTCTTT.

This clone was picked up many times. The chain combines TRBV30 with TRBJ1-1; 9 bases fit TRBD1. Trimming cost V 3 bases and J 3 bases; bases outside gene matches: 5. The germline V gene encodes CDR1 GTSNPN and CDR2 SVGIG (reference sequence). The CDR3 is made up of 14 amino acids. The DNA of the CDR3 is TGTGCCTGGAGGCAGACAGGGGGAGACACTGAAGCTTTCTTT. Amino acid sequence: CAWRQTGGDTEAFF.

This clone was seen a few times. The chain carries TRBV7-2 and TRBJ2-1, with a tentative D call TRBD2 (6 bases). Trimming removed 5 bases at V and 4 bases at J, with 9 bases between. Germline values: CDR1 SGHTA, CDR2 FQGNSA. The CDR3 is 13 residues long. CDR3 sequence (DNA): TGTGCCAGCAGCGGGGGAGGTTACAATGAGCAGTTCTTC. Encoded protein: CASSGGGYNEQFF.

This clone was seen a handful of times. This chain links TRBV11-1 with TRBJ2-1, with 9 nucleotides matching TRBD2. CDR3 length equals 14 residues. J lost 6 bases, V lost 3 bases, and 3 bases had no gene match. The germline V gene has CDR1 SGHAT and CDR2 FQDESV (reference sequence). CDR3 region: CASSFETSGNEQFF. CDR3 in DNA: TGTGCCAGCAGCTTCGAGACTAGCGGCAATGAGCAGTTCTTC.

There are a few counts of this clone. The chain combines TRBV4-3 with TRBJ1-1; perhaps TRBD1 as D (5 bases). This CDR3 has 14 amino acids. Germline assignment: CDR1 LGHNA and CDR2 YSLEER. Trimming stripped 4 bases from V and 0 bases from J, with 9 bases between. CDR3 sequence: CASSPPGLNTEAFF. The DNA of the CDR3 is TGCGCCAGCAGCCCGCCAGGGTTGAACACTGAAGCTTTCTTT.

This clone was observed a few times. V gene TRBV28 combines with J gene TRBJ2-2, with 11 positions matching TRBD1. Trimming cost V 11 bases and J 6 bases; bases outside gene matches: 5. The V gene's germline CDR1 is MDHEN and CDR2 SYDVKM. This CDR3 is 13 amino acids long. Here the CDR3 reads CAGGQGDAGELFF. The CDR3 DNA reads as TGTGCCGGGGGACAGGGGGACGCCGGGGAGCTGTTTTTT.

This clone has more than one count but fewer than ten. The chain has TRBV7-9 and TRBJ2-7; tentatively, D is TRBD1 (6 bases). The CDR3 contains 13 residues. The ends were cut back, 6 bases at V and 3 bases at J, with 12 bases in the middle. The V gene's germline CDR1 is SEHNR and CDR2 FQNEAQ (reference sequence). CDR3 nucleotides: TGTGCCAGCAGTTGGGACACTCGCTACGAGCAGTACGTC. Translation: CASSWDTRYEQYV.

The rearrangement links TRBV7-2 to TRBJ2-5, with TRBD1 identical over 9 bases. The CDR3 consists of 16 residues. Trimming took 5 bases from V and 1 from J; bases not matched to a gene: 8. CDR1 is SGHTA and CDR2 is FQGNSA in the germline V gene. The CDR3 DNA is TGTGCCAGCAGCCCGGGACAGGGACGAGGCCAAGAGACCCAGTACTTC. Residues: CASSPGQGRGQETQYF.

The V and J genes are TRBV21-1 and TRBJ2-7; TRBD1 is taken as the D call from the table, unchecked against the DNA. TRBV21-1 is described as a pseudogene. This CDR3 is 14 amino acids long. The CDR3 nucleotides are TGTGCCAGCCGACAGGGGGCATACCCGACCGAGCAGTACGTC. The encoded protein is CASRQGAYPTEQYV.

This clone has a handful of counts. The CDR3 is CASSGSRGGDTQYF. The CDR3 DNA sequence: TGTGCCAGCAGTGGGAGCAGGGGCGGAGATACGCAGTATTTT. The rearrangement uses TRBV2 and TRBJ2-3, with D possibly matching TRBD1 (6 bases). V shed 4 bases and J shed 5 bases, with 13 bases lying between them. Germline CDR1 is SNHLY and CDR2 is FYNNEI. The CDR3 has 14 amino acids. The variable domain in full, completed from reference TRBV2 and TRBJ2-3, reads EPEVTQTPSHQVTQMGQEVILRCVPISNHLYFYWYRQILGQKVEFLVSFYNNEISEKSEIFDDQFSVERPDGSNFTLKIRSTKLEDSAMYFCASSGSRGGDTQYFGPGTRLTVL.

V and J are TRBV13 and TRBJ1-1; possible D gene TRBD1, 6 bases. CDR1 is PRHDT, CDR2 FYEKMQ, per germline (reference sequence). The CDR3 totals 13 residues. The V end was cut by 8 bases, the J end by 10 bases, with 20 bases between. CDR3 loop: CASSRGYELGAFF. CDR3 bases: TGTGCCAGCTCCAGGGGCTATGAATTAGGAGCTTTCTTT.

This clone was detected only a few times. The chain employs TRBV23-1 and TRBJ2-7, with 10 bases aligning to TRBD1. TRBV23-1 is filed as an ORF, its function uncertain. V lost 8 bases to trimming and J lost 0 bases; unmatched junction nucleotides: 7. The CDR3 extends over 15 amino acids. In DNA, the CDR3 is TGCGCCAGCTCCCCCGGGACAGGGGTCTCCTACGAGCAGTACGTC. It encodes CASSPGTGVSYEQYV.

This clone was observed a handful of times. The sample carries other DNA sequences with the same CDR3. This chain uses TRBV30 with TRBJ1-1; no clear D. This CDR3 comprises 11 residues. Looked up from germline, CDR1 is GTSNPN and CDR2 is SVGIG (reference sequence). V lost 0 bases and J 7 bases, leaving 6 bases between the germline ends. DNA for the CDR3: TGTGCCTGGAGTGTACTCAGTGAAGCTTTCTTT. Translating it yields CAWSVLSEAFF.